Listed below are T cell receptor beta chains from one sample, sequenced in a study of OX40 agonist ivuxolimab in advanced cancers. Data came from immunoSEQ multiplex PCR; TCRdb stores just in-frame clones and leaves some out. Here the sample spans 45,000 or so clones, around 82% being singletons. The material was CD4+ or CD8+ T cells sorted from blood, obtained in a trial of the OX40 agonist ivuxolimab. These TCRs come from an adult with an advanced solid tumor such as melanoma, head and neck, liver or kidney cancer. The CDR3 runs from the conserved cysteine through the conserved F or W. The D gene is left open where the match is weak. Size is stated for part of the rows, as once, few or many counts, or as a class when the clone is expanded.

j_gene | abundance | d_gene | v_gene | CDR3aa | CDR3nt
TRBJ1-5 | . | . | TRBV27 | CASSLTSSNQPQHF | TGTGCCAGCAGTTTGACATCGAGCAATCAGCCCCAGCATTTT
TRBJ2-1 | . | TRBD1 | TRBV10-3 | CAISRQGAYNEQFF | TGTGCCATCAGCCGACAGGGGGCGTACAATGAGCAGTTCTTC
TRBJ2-7 | . | TRBD2 | TRBV4-1 | CASSQGRGGIYEQYF | TGCGCCAGCAGCCAGGGGCGGGGGGGCATCTACGAGCAGTACTTC
TRBJ1-1 | . | . | TRBV6-1 | CASSETAMNTEAFF | TGTGCCAGCAGTGAAACAGCTATGAACACTGAAGCTTTCTTT
TRBJ1-6 | . | . | TRBV7-9 | CASSLQQENSPLHF | TGTGCCAGCAGCTTACAACAGGAAAATTCACCCCTCCACTTT
TRBJ2-7 | medium-sized | . | TRBV7-9 | CASSSKGPYEQYF | TGTGCCAGCAGCTCTAAAGGGCCCTACGAGCAGTACTTC
TRBJ2-2 | few | . | TRBV19 | CASTLNRFRENTGELFF | TGTGCCAGTACCCTGAACAGGTTTAGGGAAAACACCGGGGAGCTGTTTTTT
TRBJ1-2 | . | . | TRBV18 | CASSLDSPIYGYTF | TGTGCCAGCTCCCTGGACAGCCCCATCTATGGCTACACCTTC
TRBJ2-3 | . | . | TRBV19 | CASSSPRLLEDTQYF | TGTGCCAGTAGTTCCCCCCGGCTTCTGGAAGATACGCAGTATTTT
TRBJ2-1 | . | . | TRBV10-3 | CAISSPPYNEQFF | TGTGCCATCAGCAGCCCCCCCTACAATGAGCAGTTCTTC
TRBJ2-3 | . | TRBD1 | TRBV15 | CATSRGPGQGSFTDTQYF | TGTGCCACCAGCAGAGGCCCGGGACAGGGGAGTTTCACAGATACGCAGTATTTT
TRBJ2-3 | . | TRBD1 | TRBV7-3 | CASSGTGVADTQYF | TGTGCCAGCAGCGGGACAGGGGTTGCAGATACGCAGTATTTT
TRBJ1-6 | . | . | TRBV5-4 | CASSPGTPANSPLHF | TGTGCCAGCAGCCCGGGGACCCCAGCTAATTCACCCCTCCACTTT
TRBJ1-2 | once | TRBD1 | TRBV27 | CASSSRSGQGNYGYTF | TGTGCCAGCAGTTCTCGATCGGGACAGGGTAACTATGGCTACACCTTC
TRBJ1-2 | . | . | TRBV5-6 | CASSLAPGRAYGYTF | TGTGCCAGCAGCTTGGCCCCGGGTAGGGCGTATGGCTACACCTTC
TRBJ1-4 | once | . | TRBV2 | CASSEEMGRNEKLFF | TGTGCCAGCAGTGAAGAGATGGGTAGGAATGAAAAACTGTTTTTT
TRBJ2-1 | . | . | TRBV30 | CAWSALGSAISYNEQFF | TGTGCCTGGAGTGCGCTAGGCTCGGCCATTTCCTACAATGAGCAGTTCTTC
TRBJ2-1 | . | TRBD1 | TRBV18 | CASSRGQGVNEQFF | TGTGCCAGCTCACGCGGACAGGGGGTGAATGAGCAGTTCTTC
TRBJ2-7 | . | . | TRBV6-1 | CASQRREYEQYF | TGTGCCTCCCAGAGGAGGGAATACGAGCAGTACTTC
TRBJ2-5 | . | TRBD2 | TRBV7-9 | CASSPDRGGQETQYF | TGTGCCAGCAGTCCCGATCGGGGGGGGCAAGAGACCCAGTACTTC
TRBJ1-1 | . | . | TRBV4-1 | CASSQEEWFMNTEAFF | TGCGCCAGCAGCCAAGAGGAATGGTTCATGAACACTGAAGCTTTCTTT
TRBJ2-1 | few | . | TRBV7-7 | CASSSNPSTEQFF | TGTGCTAGCAGTTCCAACCCGTCCACTGAGCAGTTCTTC
TRBJ2-2 | . | . | TRBV7-3 | CASRSVLSGGELFF | TGTGCCAGCAGGTCGGTTCTCAGCGGCGGGGAGCTGTTTTTT
TRBJ1-1 | . | . | TRBV10-3 | CAISEAGAEAFF | TGTGCCATCAGTGAGGCGGGGGCTGAAGCTTTCTTT
TRBJ2-1 | . | . | TRBV9 | CASSVESSSYNEQFF | TGTGCCAGCAGCGTAGAGTCCAGCTCCTACAATGAGCAGTTCTTC
TRBJ2-1 | . | . | TRBV19 | CASSLPSYNEQFF | TGTGCCAGTAGTCTTCCCTCCTACAATGAGCAGTTCTTC
TRBJ2-3 | . | . | TRBV6-5 | CASSYSRQYTDTQYF | TGTGCCAGCAGTTACTCGAGACAATACACAGATACGCAGTATTTT
TRBJ1-2 | . | . | TRBV11-1 | CASSPSGVGGYTF | TGTGCCAGCAGCCCCTCCGGAGTGGGCGGCTACACCTTC
TRBJ2-3 | few | . | TRBV7-9 | CASSLGTRPDTQYF | TGTGCCAGCAGCTTAGGAACCCGGCCAGATACGCAGTATTTT
TRBJ2-5 | . | . | TRBV21-1 | CASHRPSARGQETQYF | TGTGCCAGTCATAGGCCGTCCGCGAGGGGCCAAGAGACCCAGTACTTC
TRBJ1-2 | . | . | TRBV2 | CASSETGSYGYTF | TGTGCCAGCAGTGAAACAGGAAGCTATGGCTACACCTTC
TRBJ1-5 | . | TRBD1 | TRBV29-1 | CSVRTGGNQPQHF | TGCAGCGTTCGGACAGGGGGCAATCAGCCCCAGCATTTT
TRBJ1-6 | few | . | TRBV6-6 | CASSYGGVGNSPLHF | TGTGCCAGCAGTTACGGCGGGGTAGGTAATTCACCCCTCCACTTT
TRBJ2-1 | . | TRBD2 | TRBV7-7 | CASSLFSGGAQNEQFF | TGTGCTAGCAGCTTATTTAGCGGGGGGGCTCAAAATGAGCAGTTCTTC
TRBJ1-2 | . | . | TRBV19 | CASSIEGFGYTF | TGTGCCAGTAGTATAGAAGGTTTTGGCTACACCTTC
TRBJ2-7 | . | . | TRBV2 | CASSVAYEQYF | TGTGCCAGCAGTGTGGCGTACGAGCAGTACTTC
TRBJ2-1 | once | TRBD2 | TRBV30 | CWGLARYNEQFF | TGTTGGGGACTAGCGAGGTACAATGAGCAGTTCTTC
TRBJ1-5 | . | . | TRBV27 | CASSFRIGAGRNQPQHF | TGTGCCAGCAGTTTTAGGATCGGGGCAGGACGCAATCAGCCCCAGCATTTT
TRBJ2-3 | . | TRBD2 | TRBV5-1 | CASSSPGGQITDTQYF | TGCGCCAGCAGCTCCCCGGGGGGGCAGATCACAGATACGCAGTATTTT
TRBJ2-1 | . | . | TRBV18 | CASSRKDEQFF | TGTGCCAGCTCACGGAAGGATGAGCAGTTCTTC
TRBJ2-1 | . | . | TRBV7-2 | CASNAGAFRTYNEQFF | TGTGCCAGCAACGCCGGTGCCTTCCGTACCTACAATGAGCAGTTCTTC
TRBJ2-1 | once | . | TRBV28 | CASGNPGSRKQFF | TGTGCCAGCGGAAATCCCGGGTCTCGAAAGCAGTTCTTC
TRBJ1-2 | . | . | TRBV28 | CASRLGAYGYTF | TGTGCCAGCAGGCTGGGGGCCTATGGCTACACCTTC
TRBJ1-2 | . | TRBD1 | TRBV28 | CAGRGPEGYTF | TGTGCCGGCAGGGGGCCAGAGGGCTACACCTTC
TRBJ2-7 | . | TRBD2 | TRBV19 | CASSIGGLAGSEQYF | TGTGCCAGTAGTATTGGAGGACTAGCGGGATCCGAGCAGTACTTC
TRBJ1-6 | . | . | TRBV7-2 | CASSLALNSPLHF | TGTGCCAGCAGCTTAGCCCTGAATTCACCCCTCCACTTT
TRBJ2-1 | . | TRBD1 | TRBV18 | CASSPGSETGGISDEQFF | TGTGCCAGCTCACCAGGGTCAGAGACAGGGGGCATCTCCGATGAGCAGTTCTTC
TRBJ2-7 | . | TRBD2 | TRBV30 | CAWSGQFLAGQYF | TGTGCCTGGAGTGGTCAATTCTTAGCGGGGCAGTACTTC
TRBJ1-6 | . | . | TRBV28 | CASSPGDMRSYNSPLHF | TGTGCCAGCAGTCCTGGAGACATGCGCTCCTATAATTCACCCCTCCACTTT
TRBJ1-1 | . | . | TRBV2 | CASRRQNTEAFF | TGTGCCAGCAGAAGACAGAACACTGAAGCTTTCTTT
TRBJ1-2 | . | . | TRBV28 | CASSLSYGYTF | TGTGCCAGCAGTTTAAGCTATGGCTACACCTTC
TRBJ1-1 | . | TRBD1 | TRBV19 | CASSTDRGFTEAFF | TGTGCCAGTAGTACTGACAGGGGGTTTACTGAAGCTTTCTTT
TRBJ2-1 | . | . | TRBV2 | CAEGESYNEQFF | TGTGCTGAGGGGGAATCCTACAATGAGCAGTTCTTC
TRBJ2-3 | few | TRBD2 | TRBV6-1 | CASLPSGRVADTQYF | TGTGCCAGTCTCCCTAGCGGGAGGGTGGCAGATACGCAGTATTTT
TRBJ2-5 | . | . | TRBV4-1 | CASSQGHKETQYF | TGCGCCAGCAGCCAAGGGCATAAAGAGACCCAGTACTTC
TRBJ1-3 | . | TRBD1 | TRBV6-1 | CASSEPGQSFGNTIYF | TGTGCCAGCAGTGAGCCGGGACAGAGCTTTGGAAACACCATATATTTT